These 31 T cell receptor beta chains came from one sample sequenced in a study of cytomegalovirus exposure and HLA in healthy donors. Both 60 Vbeta primers and 13 Jbeta primers went into the PCR. The data were produced by immunoSEQ multiplex PCR, yet TCRdb's version contains in-frame clones alone and is incomplete. This sample has 90,000 to 100,000 clones, with around 80% found just once. Material: PBMCs. All receptors come from a man aged 40-49 years in good health and CMV-seronegative.

The chain combines TRBV5-6 with TRBJ2-5, with D tentatively TRBD2 (6 bases). Germline values: CDR1 SGHDT, CDR2 YYEEEE. This CDR3 region has 14 residues. Trimming left V 1 base short and J 1 base short, with 8 bases between. CDR3 nucleotides: TGTGCCAGCAGCTTGTGGGGGGTCCAAGAGACCCAGTACTTC. Protein product: CASSLWGVQETQYF.

The sample holds a few counts of this clone. This chain connects TRBV5-1 to TRBJ2-6, with D perhaps matching TRBD2 (7 bases). V lost 0 bases, J lost 0 bases, and 16 bases lay in between. Germline-derived CDR1 and CDR2 are SGHRS and YFSETQ. This CDR3 has 19 residues. CDR3 coding DNA: TGCGCCAGCAGCTTGGCCTCCAGGGGAGGGGGCTCTGGGGCCAACGTCCTGACTTTC. This codes for CASSLASRGGGSGANVLTF.

This chain connects TRBV30 to TRBJ2-7, with D perhaps matching TRBD2 (6 bases). V was pared by 2 bases and J by 6 bases, with 23 bases between. Germline CDR1 is GTSNPN and CDR2 is SVGIG (reference sequence). The CDR3 runs 16 residues. The CDR3 DNA is TGTGCCTGGAGTTTGGGAGGCCGACAAAGTTTGTCCGAGCAGTACTTC. Amino acids: CAWSLGGRQSLSEQYF.

This clone was detected only once. This chain joins TRBV2 and TRBJ1-5; weak D call: TRBD1 (6 bases). This CDR3 contains 14 residues. CDR1 and CDR2 from the germline V gene are SNHLY and FYNNEI. Trimming shortened V by 4 bases and J by 7 bases, and 14 bases separated the two germline ends. Here the CDR3 reads CASSGTDNRQPQHF. DNA of the CDR3: TGTGCCAGCAGTGGGACAGACAACCGCCAGCCCCAGCATTTT.

This chain joins TRBV7-9 and TRBJ2-3; D possibly corresponds to TRBD1 (6 bases). Trimming cost V 5 bases and J 4 bases, with 16 bases left between them. The germline V gene encodes CDR1 SEHNR and CDR2 FQNEAQ (reference sequence). The CDR3 has 15 residues. In DNA, the CDR3 is TGTGCCAGCAGCCCTCAGGGTGGGGGCGCAGATACGCAGTATTTT. This codes for CASSPQGGGADTQYF.

The chain has TRBV7-7 and TRBJ2-1; 10 positions agree with TRBD2. The CDR3 has 13 amino acids. Germline V gene data show CDR1 as SSHAT and CDR2 as FNYEAQ (reference sequence). The trim removed 4 bases at V and 12 bases at J, leaving 6 bases unmatched. The CDR3 nucleotides read TGTGCCAGCAGCTCTAATAGCGGGGGGTGGCAGTTCTTC. Protein: CASSSNSGGWQFF.

The J gene is TRBJ1-1, the V gene TRBV2, with 7 bases fitting TRBD1. J lost 0 bases, V lost 5 bases, and 3 bases had no gene match. This CDR3 comprises 14 residues. The germline CDR1 and CDR2 sequences are SNHLY and FYNNEI. This chain's CDR3 is CASSTDRVNTEAFF. DNA for the CDR3: TGTGCCAGCAGTACCGACAGGGTGAACACTGAAGCTTTCTTT.

A word on this clone: The junction departs from the called germline gene at one end, perhaps through a read error. The CDR3 here is CASSLGQIQETQHF. In DNA, the CDR3 is TGTGCCAGCTCACTAGGACAAATCCAAGAGACCCAGCACTTC. The rearrangement joins TRBV18 to TRBJ2-5; D might be TRBD1 (5 bases). This CDR3 region has 14 residues. CDR1 KGHSH and CDR2 LQKENI come from the germline V gene.

This clone turned up a few times. This chain uses TRBV18 with TRBJ2-7, with D maybe TRBD2 (5 bases). The ends were cut back, 2 bases at V and 2 bases at J, with 7 bases in the middle. The CDR3 is made up of 13 amino acids. Germline values: CDR1 KGHSH, CDR2 LQKENI. The CDR3 sequence is CASSPGRAYEQYF. CDR3 bases: TGTGCCAGCTCACCAGGGCGGGCCTACGAGCAGTACTTC.

The chain has TRBV7-7 and TRBJ2-2; the D gene is possibly TRBD1 (6 bases). Germline CDR1 and CDR2: SSHAT and FNYEAQ (reference sequence). The CDR3 is made up of 13 amino acids. Deletions cut 5 bases from V and 8 bases from J, with 12 bases between. In nucleotides, the CDR3 is TGTGCCAGCAGCCTTGACAGGCTTGGGGAGCTGTTTTTT. Protein product: CASSLDRLGELFF. The full variable domain, with the rest looked up from reference TRBV7-7 and TRBJ2-2, is GAGVSQSPRYKVTKRGQDVTLRCDPISSHATLYWYQQALGQGPEFLTYFNYEAQPDKSGLPSDRFSAERPEGSISTLTIQRTEQRDSAMYRCASSLDRLGELFFGEGSRLTVL.

The gene calls are TRBV10-3 and TRBJ2-3, with 8 nucleotides matching TRBD2. Germline V gene data show CDR1 as ENHRY and CDR2 as SYGVKD. V lost 7 bases and J lost 2; bases outside the gene matches: 5. CDR3 size: 14 residues. As DNA, the CDR3 is TGTGCCATCATGGCGGGGGGCTTCACAGATACGCAGTATTTT. Its translation is CAIMAGGFTDTQYF.

The table lists this clone with a few counts. The chain recombines TRBV18 with TRBJ1-2, with D possibly matching TRBD1 (6 bases). From germline, CDR1 is KGHSH and CDR2 LQKENI. Deletions cut 3 bases from V and 0 bases from J, with 11 bases between. The CDR3 is made up of 15 amino acids. The CDR3 sequence is CASSPGATANYGYTF. DNA for the CDR3: TGTGCCAGCTCACCGGGGGCTACCGCTAACTATGGCTACACCTTC.

This clone was seen only a few times. The chain is built from TRBV19 and TRBJ2-2; D is undetermined. CDR1 LNHDA and CDR2 SQIVND come from the germline V gene (reference sequence). The CDR3 totals 13 residues. V shed 2 bases and J shed 6 bases, with 7 bases lying between them. CDR3 loop: CASSISVPGELFF. The CDR3 DNA reads as TGTGCCAGTAGTATATCTGTCCCCGGGGAGCTGTTTTTT.

V is TRBV25-1 and J is TRBJ2-5, with a weak D call TRBD1 (5 bases). The J call may be wrong; the DNA end is better matched by TRBJ2-7. The CDR3 consists of 17 residues. The germline gives CDR1 MGHDK, CDR2 SYGVNS. The CDR3: CASSGPLGRVNSYEQYF. DNA of the CDR3: TGTGCCAGCAGTGGCCCCCTTGGCAGGGTCAACTCCTACGAGCAGTACTTC.

The V call is TRBV7-9, the J call TRBJ2-1, with TRBD2 matching 9 bases. The germline V gene encodes CDR1 SEHNR and CDR2 FQNEAQ (reference sequence). This CDR3 is built from 15 residues. The V and J ends lost 5 bases and 10 bases, in that order; junction bases with no gene match: 12. The CDR3 DNA reads TGTGCCAGCAGCCTCATCGGGACTAGCTCCGGGGAGCAGTTCTTC. Protein product: CASSLIGTSSGEQFF.

A few counts support this clone. V usage is TRBV11-2 and J usage is TRBJ1-2, with D tentatively TRBD1 (6 bases). Trimming cost V 1 base and J 4 bases, with 10 bases left between them. Germline CDR1 reads SGHAT; CDR2 reads FQNNGV. This CDR3 spans 14 amino acids. The CDR3 reads CASSLGGRLYGYTF. Written as DNA, the CDR3 is TGTGCCAGCAGCTTAGGGGGGCGGCTCTATGGCTACACCTTC.

V and J are TRBV6-1 and TRBJ2-7; 7 bases are shared with TRBD2. Per germline, CDR1 MNHNS and CDR2 SASEGT. The ends lost 6 bases at V and 6 bases at J; junction bases unmatched: 14. CDR3 length: 15 residues. CDR3 sequence reads: CASRSDLRWGGEQYF. The DNA of the CDR3 is TGTGCCAGCAGGTCCGATCTGAGATGGGGGGGCGAGCAGTACTTC.

This clone was seen more than once but under ten times. The chain combines TRBV4-3 with TRBJ1-2; D possibly corresponds to TRBD1 (6 bases). The V gene lost 0 bases and the J gene lost 8 bases, with 19 bases spanning the gap. This CDR3 region has 16 residues. Germline V lookup: CDR1 LGHNA, CDR2 YSLEER. The DNA for the CDR3 is TGCGCCAGCAGCCAAGATTGGGGTCAGGGGAAGAGGGGCTACACCTTC. Protein: CASSQDWGQGKRGYTF.

This rearrangement joins TRBV7-3 to TRBJ2-3; unclear D gene. Germline lookup yields CDR1 SGHTA and CDR2 FQGTGA. V gave up 1 base and J gave up 6 bases, with 5 bases separating them. The length of the CDR3 is 12 residues. CDR3 bases: TGTGCCAGCAGCTTAAGCGCGGATACGCAGTATTTT. Protein product: CASSLSADTQYF.

The gene calls are TRBV10-3 and TRBJ1-2, with D uncertain. The CDR3 loop spans 13 amino acids. Trimming removed 6 bases at V and 3 bases at J, with 11 bases between. The V gene's germline CDR1 is ENHRY and CDR2 SYGVKD. CDR3 DNA sequence: TGTGCCATCAGGAGATCCCTAGACTATGGCTACACCTTC. Translating gives CAIRRSLDYGYTF.

V and J are TRBV2 and TRBJ2-4; D remains unclear. This CDR3 region has 15 residues. Germline V gives CDR1 SNHLY, CDR2 FYNNEI. The germline V and J ends were trimmed by 0 bases and 0 bases, with 6 bases remaining between them. CDR3 sequence: CASSEAAVAKNIQYF. The DNA for the CDR3 is TGTGCCAGCAGTGAAGCGGCGGTAGCCAAAAACATTCAGTACTTC.

Turning to this clone: Different DNA sequences within this sample yield the same CDR3. The chain is built from TRBV5-5 and TRBJ2-7; D remains unclear. V was trimmed by 3 bases and J by 2 bases, leaving 3 bases between them. Germline-derived CDR1 and CDR2 are SGHKS and YYEKEE (reference sequence). This CDR3 is built from 11 residues. CDR3 DNA: TGTGCCAGCAGCTCTACCTACGAGCAGTACTTC. This gives the protein CASSSTYEQYF.

V usage is TRBV5-1 and J usage is TRBJ1-4; D is uncertain. The germline V and J ends were trimmed by 4 bases and 0 bases, with 10 bases remaining between them. The CDR3 totals 15 residues. CDR1 and CDR2 from the germline V gene are SGHRS and YFSETQ. The CDR3 DNA follows: TGCGCCAGCAGCCCAGGTTCTTCAACTAATGAAAAACTGTTTTTT. It is translated as CASSPGSSTNEKLFF.

The V and J genes are TRBV7-3 and TRBJ2-5, with D unresolved. Germline V gene sequence: CDR1 SGHTA, CDR2 FQGTGA. V was cut by 2 bases and J by 3 bases, with 7 bases left in between. This CDR3 has 13 residues. This CDR3 is CASSLYSEETQYF. CDR3 sequence (DNA): TGTGCCAGCAGCTTATACAGTGAAGAGACCCAGTACTTC.

The chain employs TRBV18 and TRBJ2-5; TRBD2 matches at 12 bases. Germline assignment: CDR1 KGHSH and CDR2 LQKENI. The CDR3 totals 16 residues. J lost 7 bases, V lost 0 bases, and 6 bases had no gene match. Here the CDR3 reads CASSPPLAGGHGTQYF. DNA for the CDR3: TGTGCCAGCTCACCACCCCTAGCGGGGGGGCATGGGACCCAGTACTTC.

The chain couples TRBV11-2 to TRBJ1-2, with TRBD1 identical over 10 bases. Trimming at V came to 1 base and at J to 4 bases, leaving 6 bases not matched to a gene. The CDR3 runs 16 residues. Germline loops: CDR1 SGHAT, CDR2 FQNNGV. The CDR3 DNA reads TGTGCCAGCAGCTTAGGCCGGACAGGGGGTAGCTATGGCTACACCTTC. This translates into CASSLGRTGGSYGYTF.

The rearrangement links TRBV14 to TRBJ1-2; the D is unclear. V lost 0 bases and J 6 bases, leaving 8 bases between the germline ends. This CDR3 contains 13 residues. The germline gives CDR1 SGHDN, CDR2 FVKESK. CDR3 nucleotide sequence: TGTGCCAGCAGCCAAGACTACAGCCATGGCTACACCTTC. Its translation: CASSQDYSHGYTF.

The chain recombines TRBV30 with TRBJ1-3; 11 bases agree with TRBD1. The J segment lost 2 bases and the V segment lost 3 bases, leaving 6 bases of the junction unmatched. Germline V gene sequence: CDR1 GTSNPN, CDR2 SVGIG (reference sequence). The CDR3 is made up of 16 amino acids. The CDR3 DNA reads TGTGCCTGGAGGGACAGGGGGCGTCGCCCTGGAAACACCATATATTTT. It yields the protein CAWRDRGRRPGNTIYF. The full variable domain, rest sourced from reference TRBV30 and TRBJ1-3, is SQTIHQWPATLVQPVGSPLSLECTVEGTSNPNLYWYRQAAGRGLQLLFYSVGIGQISSEVPQNLSASRPQDRQFILSSKKLLLSDSGFYLCAWRDRGRRPGNTIYFGEGSWLTVV.

V gene TRBV20-1 combines with J gene TRBJ1-1; D call uncertain. Germline V gene data show CDR1 as DFQATT and CDR2 as SNEGSKA (reference sequence). Trimming shortened V by 8 bases and J by 0 bases, and 7 bases separated the two germline ends. This CDR3 comprises 11 residues. The CDR3 sequence: CSRSVNTEAFF. The CDR3 DNA follows: TGCAGTCGATCGGTGAACACTGAAGCTTTCTTT.

CDR3 sequence reads: CSAGKVETQYF. The CDR3 nucleotides are TGCAGCGCAGGGAAGGTAGAGACCCAGTACTTC. The chain couples TRBV29-1 to TRBJ2-5; tentatively, D is TRBD1 (5 bases). The length of the CDR3 is 11 residues. Germline CDR1 and CDR2: SQVTM and ANQGSEA. With 7 bases removed from V and 4 bases from J, the gap between germline ends came to 10 bases.

This clone came up once. The V call is TRBV5-1, the J call TRBJ2-5; 9 nucleotides line up with TRBD2. V was pared by 4 bases and J by 1 base, with 5 bases of the junction left unmatched. The germline V gene has CDR1 SGHRS and CDR2 YFSETQ. CDR3 size: 15 residues. The CDR3 loop is CASSPERGAQETQYF. Here the CDR3 DNA reads TGCGCCAGCAGCCCTGAGCGGGGGGCCCAAGAGACCCAGTACTTC.